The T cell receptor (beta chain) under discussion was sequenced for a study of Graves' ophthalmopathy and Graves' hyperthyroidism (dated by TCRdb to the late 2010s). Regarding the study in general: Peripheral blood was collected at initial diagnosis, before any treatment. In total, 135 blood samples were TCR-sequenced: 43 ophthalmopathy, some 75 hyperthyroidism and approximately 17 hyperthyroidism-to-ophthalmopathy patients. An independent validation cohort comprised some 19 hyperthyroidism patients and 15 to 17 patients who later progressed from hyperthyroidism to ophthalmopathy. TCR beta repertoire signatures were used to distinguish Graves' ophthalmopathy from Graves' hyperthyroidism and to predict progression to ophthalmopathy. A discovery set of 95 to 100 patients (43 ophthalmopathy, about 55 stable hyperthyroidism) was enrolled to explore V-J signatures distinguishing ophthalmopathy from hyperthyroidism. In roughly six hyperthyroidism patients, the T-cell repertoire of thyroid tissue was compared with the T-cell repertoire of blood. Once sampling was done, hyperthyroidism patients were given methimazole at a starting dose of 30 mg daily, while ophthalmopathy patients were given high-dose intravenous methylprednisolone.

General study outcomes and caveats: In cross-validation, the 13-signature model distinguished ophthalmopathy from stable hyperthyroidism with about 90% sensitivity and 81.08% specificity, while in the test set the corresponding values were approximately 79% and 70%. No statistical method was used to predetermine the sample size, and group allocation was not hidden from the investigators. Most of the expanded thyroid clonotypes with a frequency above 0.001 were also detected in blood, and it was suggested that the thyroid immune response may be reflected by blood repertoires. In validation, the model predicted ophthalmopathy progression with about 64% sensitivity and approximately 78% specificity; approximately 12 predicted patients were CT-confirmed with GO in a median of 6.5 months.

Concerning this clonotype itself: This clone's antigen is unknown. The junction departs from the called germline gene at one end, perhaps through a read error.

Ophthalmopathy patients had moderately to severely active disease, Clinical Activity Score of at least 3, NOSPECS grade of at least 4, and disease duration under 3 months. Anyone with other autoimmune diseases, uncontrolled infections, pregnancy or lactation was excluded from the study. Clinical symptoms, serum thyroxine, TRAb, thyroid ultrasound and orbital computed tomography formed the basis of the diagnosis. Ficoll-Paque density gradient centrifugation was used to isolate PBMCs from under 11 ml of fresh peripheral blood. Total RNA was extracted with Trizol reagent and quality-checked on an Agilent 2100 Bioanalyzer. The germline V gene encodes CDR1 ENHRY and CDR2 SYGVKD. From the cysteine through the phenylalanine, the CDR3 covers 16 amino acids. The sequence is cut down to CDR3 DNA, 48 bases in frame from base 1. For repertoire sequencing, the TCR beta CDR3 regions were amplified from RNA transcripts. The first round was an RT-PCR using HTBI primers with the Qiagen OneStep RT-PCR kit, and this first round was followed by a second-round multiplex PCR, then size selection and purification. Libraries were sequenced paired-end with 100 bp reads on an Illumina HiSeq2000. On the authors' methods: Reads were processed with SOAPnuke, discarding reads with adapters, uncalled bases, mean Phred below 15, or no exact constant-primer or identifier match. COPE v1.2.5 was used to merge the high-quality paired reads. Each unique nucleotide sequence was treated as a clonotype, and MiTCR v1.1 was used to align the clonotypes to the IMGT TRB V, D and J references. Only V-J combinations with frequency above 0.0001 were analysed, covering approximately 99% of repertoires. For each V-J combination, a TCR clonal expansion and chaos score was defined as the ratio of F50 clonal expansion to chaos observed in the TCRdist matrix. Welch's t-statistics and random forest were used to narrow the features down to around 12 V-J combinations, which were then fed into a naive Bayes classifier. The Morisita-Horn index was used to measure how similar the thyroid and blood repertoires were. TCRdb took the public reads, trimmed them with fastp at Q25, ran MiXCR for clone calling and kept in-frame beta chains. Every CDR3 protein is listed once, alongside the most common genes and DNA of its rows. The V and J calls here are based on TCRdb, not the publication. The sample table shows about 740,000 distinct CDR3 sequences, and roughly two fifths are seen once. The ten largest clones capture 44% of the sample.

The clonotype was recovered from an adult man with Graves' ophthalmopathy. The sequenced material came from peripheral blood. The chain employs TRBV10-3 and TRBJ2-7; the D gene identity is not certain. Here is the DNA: TGTGCCAGCAGTTACTCGAGAGGCCCATATGTGGACGAGCAGTACTTC. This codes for CASSYSRGPYVDEQYF.